The present T cell receptor beta chain was sequenced within a study of blood T cell repertoires in COVID-19. Source study methods: Amplified reference gene primers provided the basis for estimating nucleated cell counts. Assay used: immunoSEQ multiplex PCR; TCRdb lists only in-frame clones, some missing. The D gene and trimming were derived from the DNA, and the V and J assignments and clone size from that table. The repertoire has approximately 260,000 clones, around 82% of them found once; the top ten carry 8.6%. Sequencing used peripheral blood. The receptor comes from a human donor in a cohort sampled during active COVID-19.

The CDR3 nucleotides are TGTGCCAGCTCACCCCGGGACTCGGGTGAGCAGTTCTTC. It is translated as CASSPRDSGEQFF. The rearrangement links TRBV18 to TRBJ2-1; D is perhaps TRBD2 (6 bases). The CDR3 is 13 residues long. The ends were cut back, 3 bases at V and 9 bases at J, with 12 bases in the middle. From germline, CDR1 is KGHSH and CDR2 LQKENI.